This TCR beta chain comes out of a study of OX40 agonist ivuxolimab in advanced cancers. Across the whole study: Ivuxolimab, which is an agonistic anti-OX40 (CD134) antibody, was administered to the patients. While on treatment, patients had intravenous ivuxolimab at 0.01 to 10 mg/kg every 2 weeks.

Study observations and caveats: It was also the case that some nonresponders had low normalized T-cell clonal expansion.

The CDR3 covers 15 residues. V lost 3 bases and J 0 bases, leaving 11 bases between the germline ends. In germline, CDR1 is LNHDA, CDR2 SQIVND (reference sequence). Sequencing was performed with immunoSEQ multiplex PCR; in TCRdb, only in-frame clones are kept and a portion is missing. The table has approximately 81,000 clones, approximately 94% seen once. The investigators sampled blood at baseline, at cycle 4 day 1, and at cycle 7 day 1. Regarding this clone: Its cognate antigen is unknown.

J is TRBJ1-1 and V is TRBV19, with a weak D call TRBD1 (5 bases). The clonotype comes from an adult with an advanced solid tumor such as melanoma, head and neck, liver or kidney cancer. Here the sequenced sample was CD4+ or CD8+ T cells sorted from blood, taken in a trial of the OX40 agonist ivuxolimab. Written as DNA, the CDR3 is TGTGCCAGTAGTATTGGCAGGGCTTTGAACACTGAAGCTTTCTTT. Translation: CASSIGRALNTEAFF.